A selection of T cell receptor beta chains follows, all from one sample in a study of control samples from healthy donors and cancer patients. TCRdb keeps only in-frame clones here, not all; method: immunoSEQ multiplex PCR. The sample has fewer than 250,000 clones. Input material: blood. These TCRs come from a woman aged 25 to 39 in good health. The CDR3 runs from the conserved cysteine through the conserved F or W. Each record gives: V gene, J gene, D gene, CDR3 DNA, CDR3 protein. D genes are given only for firm matches.

TRBV9,TRBJ2-1,NA,TGTGCCAGCAGCTCTAGTTTACAAAACTACAATGAGCAGTTCTTC,CASSSSLQNYNEQFF
TRBV5-4,TRBJ2-5,NA,TGTGCCAGCAGCTTAAGGTCGCCACAAGAGACCCAGTACTTC,CASSLRSPQETQYF
TRBV27,TRBJ1-1,TRBD1,TGTGCCAGCAGTTTATGGACAGGGGGTAACACTGAAGCTTTCTTT,CASSLWTGGNTEAFF
TRBV6-5,TRBJ2-7,TRBD1,TGTGCCAGCAGTTACCTTCCGGGACAGGCCACCTACGAGCAGTACTTC,CASSYLPGQATYEQYF
TRBV19,TRBJ2-3,TRBD2,TGTGCCAGTAGTACGCCCGGGACTAGGTCTTCAGATACGCAGTATTTT,CASSTPGTRSSDTQYF
TRBV6-5,TRBJ1-2,TRBD1,TGTGCCAGCAGGCGACAGGGGGCGACTGGCTACACCTTC,CASRRQGATGYTF
TRBV18,TRBJ1-1,TRBD1,TGTGCCAGCTCACCACGACAGGGGGAAGCTTTCTTT,CASSPRQGEAFF
TRBV7-9,TRBJ1-1,NA,TGTGCCAGCAGCTTAGACTCGAGCGAAGCTTTCTTT,CASSLDSSEAFF
TRBV25-1,TRBJ2-3,NA,TGTGCCAGCACCCCTGGTGTGGGGCCTGGCACAGATACGCAGTATTTT,CASTPGVGPGTDTQYF
TRBV4-2,TRBJ1-2,TRBD1,TGTGCCAGCAGCCAAGAAGACAGGGGGCGCGGAGGGGATGGCTACACCTTC,CASSQEDRGRGGDGYTF
TRBV9,TRBJ1-1,NA,TGTGCCAGCAGTCAGGGGCTCACTGAAGCTTTCTTT,CASSQGLTEAFF
TRBV11-2,TRBJ1-4,NA,TGTGCCAGCAGCTTAAAAGGCGGTAATCGGAAACTGTTTTTT,CASSLKGGNRKLFF
TRBV7-8,TRBJ2-7,TRBD1,TGTGCCAGCAGCTTATGGGACAGGGCCTACGAGCAGTACTTC,CASSLWDRAYEQYF
TRBV28,TRBJ1-2,NA,TGTGCCACGATAAATAACTATGGCTACACCTTC,CATINNYGYTF
TRBV27,TRBJ1-1,NA,TGTGCCAGCAGTCCCCGGGGCAGGTGGAACACTGAAGCTTTCTTT,CASSPRGRWNTEAFF
TRBV9,TRBJ2-2,NA,TGTGCCAGCAGCGTCGGACAGAAGGAGCCCGGGGAGCTGTTTTTT,CASSVGQKEPGELFF
TRBV5-1,TRBJ1-2,NA,TGCGCCAGCAATGAAGGCTCAGCAAACTATGGCTACACCTTC,CASNEGSANYGYTF
TRBV4-3,TRBJ1-3,NA,TGCGCCAGCAGCCAAGGGGCATCTGGAAACACCATATATTTT,CASSQGASGNTIYF
TRBV6-1,TRBJ1-4,NA,TGTGCCAGCAGTGAATCCCGGGATCCGATTGAAAAACTGTTTTTT,CASSESRDPIEKLFF
TRBV3-1/TRBV3-2,TRBJ2-4,NA,TGTGCCAGCAGCTCTAGCGCAAAGCACATTCAGTACTTC,CASSSSAKHIQYF
TRBV28,TRBJ1-5,NA,TGTGCCAGCACCTCCCGGGGGCGGAGTCAGCCCCAGCATTTT,CASTSRGRSQPQHF
TRBV27,TRBJ1-5,NA,TGTGCCAGCGCTTACAGGGTGGGCAATCAGCCCCAGCATTTT,CASAYRVGNQPQHF
TRBV7-2,TRBJ1-2,TRBD1,TGTGCCAGCAGCCGCCGGGACAGGGTCCGGGTAGGAGGTTACACCTTC,CASSRRDRVRVGGYTF
TRBV6-2/TRBV6-3,TRBJ1-1,NA,TGTGCCAGCAGTGCCCTAACAGGGCGGCGGCCTGAAGCTTTCTTT,CASSALTGRRPEAFF